Below are 28 T cell receptor beta chains sequenced from a single sample in a study of cytomegalovirus exposure and HLA in healthy donors. Some clones are missing from TCRdb's copy, which holds only in-frame ones; the method was immunoSEQ multiplex PCR. In the table there are over 200,000 clones, around four fifths of which are singletons. The sample comprised PBMCs. The receptors shown here come from a young woman in good health and CMV-seronegative.

The rearrangement uses TRBV19 and TRBJ1-2; 9 bases are a match to TRBD1. This CDR3 has 14 amino acids. Germline loops: CDR1 LNHDA, CDR2 SQIVND (reference sequence). V lost 5 bases, J lost 5 bases, and 6 bases stayed unmatched. The CDR3 DNA is TGTGCCAGTAGTGTCAAAGGGACAGGGTATGGCTACACCTTC. Protein: CASSVKGTGYGYTF.

The count of this clone is one. J is TRBJ1-2 and V is TRBV15, with 9 bases fitting TRBD1. There are 17 residues in the CDR3. The J segment lost 4 bases and the V segment lost 0 bases, leaving 9 bases of the junction unmatched. Per germline, CDR1 LNHNV and CDR2 YYDKDF (reference sequence). For the CDR3, the DNA is TGTGCCACCAGCAGAGATATGGGGGGACAGGGTATCTATGGCTACACCTTC. The encoded protein is CATSRDMGGQGIYGYTF.

This chain links TRBV28 with TRBJ2-3, with D uncertain. The CDR3 loop spans 15 amino acids. V lost 5 bases and J 7 bases, leaving 19 bases between the germline ends. Germline loops: CDR1 MDHEN, CDR2 SYDVKM. Here the CDR3 DNA reads TGTGCCAGCAGTCGGGTCTTGGGGTTCCCTTATACGCAGTATTTT. This encodes CASSRVLGFPYTQYF.

The gene calls are TRBV29-1 and TRBJ1-2, with 7 nucleotides matching TRBD1. The CDR3 is 13 residues long. Per germline, CDR1 SQVTM and CDR2 ANQGSEA. The V segment lost 3 bases and the J segment 0 bases; nucleotides outside the gene matches: 1. The CDR3 DNA sequence: TGCAGCGTTGAGGGACAGCCTAACTATGGCTACACCTTC. Translation gives CSVEGQPNYGYTF.

The V call is TRBV7-6, the J call TRBJ1-2; TRBD1 matches at 8 bases. The CDR3 is 15 amino acids. Germline loops: CDR1 SGHVS, CDR2 FNYEAQ. The J segment lost 5 bases and the V segment lost 5 bases, leaving 10 bases of the junction unmatched. CDR3 amino acids: CASSKLQGDEYGYTF. The CDR3 nucleotides read TGTGCCAGCAGCAAATTACAGGGGGATGAATATGGCTACACCTTC.

The gene calls are TRBV5-1 and TRBJ2-1; 7 nucleotides match TRBD1. Germline CDR1 and CDR2: SGHRS and YFSETQ. V was clipped by 0 bases and J by 6 bases; unmatched bases: 3. The CDR3 totals 14 residues. The CDR3 nucleotides are TGCGCCAGCAGCTTGGAGGGACAGTTCAATGAGCAGTTCTTC. The encoded protein is CASSLEGQFNEQFF.

This clone was found once. The chain employs TRBV10-2 and TRBJ2-6; 9 nucleotides align to TRBD1. J gave up 9 bases and V 0 bases, and 9 bases lay outside the gene matches. Germline loops: CDR1 WSHSY, CDR2 SAAADI. The CDR3 has 17 amino acids. CDR3 loop: CASSESEQGAIGNVLTF. CDR3 nucleotide sequence: TGCGCCAGCAGTGAGTCGGAACAGGGGGCTATCGGCAACGTCCTGACTTTC.

This clone was recorded only once. This chain uses TRBV29-1 with TRBJ1-2, with 7 bases fitting TRBD1. This CDR3 has 13 amino acids. The V gene end was trimmed by 5 bases and the J gene end by 2 bases; junction bases not matched to a gene: 5. CDR1 is SQVTM and CDR2 is ANQGSEA in the germline V gene. CDR3 nucleotide sequence: TGCAGCGTTAGACAGGGCGGGAACTATGGCTACACCTTC. This sequence encodes CSVRQGGNYGYTF.

The chain recombines TRBV5-1 with TRBJ1-2; D unclear. V lost 7 bases, J lost 7 bases, and 14 bases lay in between. This CDR3 region has 12 residues. CDR1 and CDR2 (germline): SGHRS, YFSETQ. CDR3 residues: CASSARTGGYTF. In DNA, the CDR3 is TGCGCCAGCTCCGCCCGGACGGGTGGCTACACCTTC.

The V call is TRBV6-5, the J call TRBJ2-7; 11 positions match TRBD1. Germline trimming cut 7 bases from V and 1 base from J; bases unmatched to any gene: 6. The CDR3 sequence is 15 residues long. The germline V gene has CDR1 MNHEY and CDR2 SVGAGI. The DNA of the CDR3 is TGTGCCAGCACCAAGGGGACAGGGGGATCCTACGAGCAGTACTTC. This translates into CASTKGTGGSYEQYF.

V is TRBV9 and J is TRBJ2-2, with D unresolved. The CDR3 extends over 14 amino acids. The germline V gene encodes CDR1 SGDLS and CDR2 YYNGEE. The V gene lost 5 bases and the J gene lost 6 bases, with 14 bases spanning the gap. CDR3 DNA sequence: TGTGCCAGCAGTCTCCCCCCCGCCTCCGGGGAGCTGTTTTTT. Its translation is CASSLPPASGELFF.

This chain uses TRBV6-1 with TRBJ2-3, with D maybe TRBD1 (5 bases). CDR1 is MNHNS and CDR2 is SASEGT in the germline V gene. The CDR3 consists of 15 residues. V lost 7 bases, J lost 3 bases, and 17 bases lay in between. CDR3 sequence (DNA): TGTGCCAGCAAGGAGCAGGGTGGGTTTACAGATACGCAGTATTTT. Its protein is CASKEQGGFTDTQYF.

This clone has only one observation. This rearrangement joins TRBV5-4 to TRBJ1-2; D ambiguous. This CDR3 contains 14 residues. CDR1 and CDR2 (germline): SGHNT, YYREEE (reference sequence). V was cut by 6 bases and J by 0 bases, with 12 bases left in between. CDR3: CASTRRGANYGYTF. CDR3 nucleotide sequence: TGTGCCAGCACACGCAGAGGAGCTAACTATGGCTACACCTTC.

V and J are TRBV6-1 and TRBJ2-1, with D perhaps given as TRBD1 or TRBD2 (6 bases each). V was clipped by 6 bases and J by 4 bases, with 16 bases between them. The length of the CDR3 is 15 residues. Germline-derived CDR1 and CDR2 are MNHNS and SASEGT. The CDR3 loop reads CASRDREGGYNEQFF. The CDR3 region has the DNA TGTGCCAGCAGGGATAGAGAGGGGGGATACAATGAGCAGTTCTTC.

The genes are TRBV11-2 and TRBJ2-3, with TRBD2 matching over 7 bases. V lost 0 bases to trimming and J lost 2 bases; unmatched junction nucleotides: 11. This CDR3 has 18 residues. Germline V gene data show CDR1 as SGHAT and CDR2 as FQNNGV. CDR3: CASSLDRGQREDTDTQYF. DNA for the CDR3: TGTGCCAGCAGCTTAGATCGGGGCCAGCGGGAAGACACAGATACGCAGTATTTT.

The V and J genes are TRBV18 and TRBJ2-5; 8 bases are a match to TRBD1. CDR3 length: 14 amino acids. J gave up 5 bases and V 1 base, and 3 bases lay outside the gene matches. Germline V gene lookup returns CDR1 KGHSH and CDR2 LQKENI. The CDR3 DNA reads as TGTGCCAGCTCACCACTGACAGGGGATGAGACCCAGTACTTC. It encodes CASSPLTGDETQYF.

V usage is TRBV15 and J usage is TRBJ2-1; no firm D call. In germline, CDR1 is LNHNV, CDR2 YYDKDF (reference sequence). Trimming removed 9 bases at V and 3 bases at J, with 9 bases between. The CDR3 loop spans 12 amino acids. CDR3 nucleotides: TGTGCCACTAGGTTAGGCTACAATGAGCAGTTCTTC. Amino acid sequence: CATRLGYNEQFF.

The chain carries TRBV27 and TRBJ1-2; 7 nucleotides match TRBD1. The germline V gene has CDR1 MNHEY and CDR2 SMNVEV (reference sequence). With V trimmed by 6 bases and J by 8 bases, 9 bases remained unmatched. This CDR3 region has 13 residues. The CDR3 loop is CASSQSRGQGYTF. CDR3 nucleotide sequence: TGTGCCAGCAGCCAGTCAAGGGGGCAGGGCTACACCTTC.

This rearrangement joins TRBV28 to TRBJ2-5; D might be TRBD2 (6 bases). Per the germline V gene, CDR1 is MDHEN and CDR2 is SYDVKM. The CDR3 is 14 amino acids. The V end was cut by 7 bases, the J end by 4 bases, with 16 bases between. The CDR3 sequence: CASKPRHGGETQYF. CDR3 sequence (DNA): TGTGCCAGCAAGCCGAGGCACGGGGGAGAGACCCAGTACTTC. Filled out from reference TRBV28 and TRBJ2-5, the complete variable domain reads DVKVTQSSRYLVKRTGEKVFLECVQDMDHENMFWYRQDPGLGLRLIYFSYDVKMKEKGDIPEGYSVSREKKERFSLILESASTNQTSMYLCASKPRHGGETQYFGPGTRLLVL.

This clone was seen just once. CDR3 bases: TGTGCCAGCAGCCCTGGGACAGAACCCTACGAGCAGTACTTC. Translated: CASSPGTEPYEQYF. The V gene is TRBV28, the J gene TRBJ2-7; 7 bases match TRBD1. This CDR3 spans 14 amino acids. Per germline, CDR1 MDHEN and CDR2 SYDVKM. The J segment lost 2 bases and the V segment lost 6 bases, leaving 7 bases of the junction unmatched.

Only a few counts were recorded for this clone. This chain uses TRBV6-1 with TRBJ1-5; D possibly corresponds to TRBD1 (6 bases). CDR1 is MNHNS, CDR2 SASEGT, per germline. The V end lost 5 bases, the J end lost 7 bases, and 18 bases lay between the germline ends. The CDR3 is 15 residues long. CDR3 sequence reads: CASSSEGGYGQPQHF. For the CDR3, the DNA is TGTGCCAGCAGTTCTGAGGGGGGCTATGGGCAGCCCCAGCATTTT.

The chain employs TRBV29-1 and TRBJ2-5, with a weak D call TRBD2 (6 bases). The CDR3 covers 13 residues. Trimming cost V 0 bases and J 4 bases, with 9 bases left between them. Germline V gene lookup returns CDR1 SQVTM and CDR2 ANQGSEA. The CDR3 is CSVEEGGRETQYF. CDR3 nucleotide sequence: TGCAGCGTTGAAGAGGGAGGTAGAGAGACCCAGTACTTC.

The rearrangement uses TRBV4-1 and TRBJ1-5; 7 bases fit TRBD1. The germline gives CDR1 MGHRA, CDR2 YSYEKL. V lost 0 bases to trimming and J lost 4 bases; unmatched junction nucleotides: 6. This CDR3 has 16 residues. The CDR3 reads CASSQEGQGGNQPQHF. DNA for the CDR3: TGCGCCAGCAGCCAAGAGGGCCAGGGGGGAAATCAGCCCCAGCATTTT.

The CDR3 DNA follows: TGTGCCAGCAGCCGCGGAAGGGGGGCGGGTGAAAAACTGTTTTTT. It encodes CASSRGRGAGEKLFF. This rearrangement joins TRBV6-6 to TRBJ1-4; D perhaps matches TRBD1 (6 bases). V was trimmed by 6 bases and J by 7 bases, leaving 18 bases between them. Germline loops: CDR1 MNHNY, CDR2 SVGAGI (reference sequence). There are 15 residues in the CDR3.

The chain is built from TRBV30 and TRBJ2-5; 16 nucleotides agree with TRBD2. Germline V gene lookup returns CDR1 GTSNPN and CDR2 SVGIG (reference sequence). The CDR3 length is 17 residues. J gave up 5 bases and V 7 bases, and 13 bases lay outside the gene matches. The CDR3 bases are TGTGCCTTGTCCGGGACTAGCGGGAGGGCCTCCTGGGAGACCCAGTACTTC. Protein product: CALSGTSGRASWETQYF.

This chain links TRBV6-9 with TRBJ2-3; 9 bases agree with TRBD1. The length of the CDR3 is 17 residues. V dropped 3 bases and J dropped 4; count of bases not matched to a gene: 11. The germline CDR1 and CDR2 sequences are MNHGY and SVAAGI. CDR3 loop: CASSYIPGQGISDTQYF. In nucleotides, the CDR3 is TGTGCCAGCAGTTACATCCCGGGACAGGGCATTTCAGATACGCAGTATTTT.

The V gene is TRBV10-3, the J gene TRBJ2-7; D might be TRBD1 (7 bases). The CDR3 totals 13 residues. V was clipped by 4 bases and J by 5 bases, with 12 bases between them. Germline V gene lookup returns CDR1 ENHRY and CDR2 SYGVKD. This chain's CDR3 is CAISVRGADEQYF. The CDR3 DNA is TGTGCCATCAGTGTCAGGGGGGCCGACGAGCAGTACTTC.

The rearrangement joins TRBV2 to TRBJ2-7; 8 bases line up with TRBD1. The V segment lost 2 bases and the J segment 5 bases; nucleotides outside the gene matches: 5. Germline CDR1 reads SNHLY; CDR2 reads FYNNEI. The CDR3 loop spans 14 amino acids. DNA for the CDR3: TGTGCCAGCAGTGAACGCAGGGGGCACGACGAGCAGTACTTC. It translates to CASSERRGHDEQYF.